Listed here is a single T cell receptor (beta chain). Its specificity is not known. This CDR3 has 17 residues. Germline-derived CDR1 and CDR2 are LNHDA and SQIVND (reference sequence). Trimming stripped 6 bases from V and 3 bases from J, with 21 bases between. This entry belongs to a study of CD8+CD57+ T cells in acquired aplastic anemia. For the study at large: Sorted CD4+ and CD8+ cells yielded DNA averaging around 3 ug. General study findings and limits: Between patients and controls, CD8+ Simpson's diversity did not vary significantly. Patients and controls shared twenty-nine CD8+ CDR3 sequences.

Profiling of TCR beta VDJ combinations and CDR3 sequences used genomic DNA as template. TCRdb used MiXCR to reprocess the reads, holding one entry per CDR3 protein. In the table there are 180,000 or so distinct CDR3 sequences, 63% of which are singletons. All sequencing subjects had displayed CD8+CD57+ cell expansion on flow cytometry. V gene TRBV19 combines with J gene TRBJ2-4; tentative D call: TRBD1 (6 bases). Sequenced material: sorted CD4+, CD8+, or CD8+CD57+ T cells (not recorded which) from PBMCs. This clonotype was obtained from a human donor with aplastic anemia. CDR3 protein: CASRNPGARTVKNIQYF. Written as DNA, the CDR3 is TGTGCCAGTAGGAACCCAGGGGCGAGGACTGTCAAAAACATTCAGTACTTC.